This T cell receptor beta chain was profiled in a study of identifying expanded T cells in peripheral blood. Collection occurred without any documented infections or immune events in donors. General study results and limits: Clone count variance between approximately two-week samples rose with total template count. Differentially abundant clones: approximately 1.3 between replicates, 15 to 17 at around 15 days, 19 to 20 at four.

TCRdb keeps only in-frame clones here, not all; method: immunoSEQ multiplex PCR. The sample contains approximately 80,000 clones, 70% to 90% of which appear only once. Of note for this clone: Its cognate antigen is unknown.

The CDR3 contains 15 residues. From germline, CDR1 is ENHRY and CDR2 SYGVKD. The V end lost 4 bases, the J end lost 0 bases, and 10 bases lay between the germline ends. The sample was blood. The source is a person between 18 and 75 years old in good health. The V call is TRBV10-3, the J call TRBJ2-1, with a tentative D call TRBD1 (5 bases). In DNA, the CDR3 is TGTGCCATCAGTGGGGGCAGTAACTCCTACAATGAGCAGTTCTTC. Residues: CAISGGSNSYNEQFF.